This T cell receptor beta chain was recovered during a study of spatial heterogeneity in lung cancer. Study as a whole: Alpha-chain sequences were consistently detected less often than beta-chain sequences. The study observed each unique TCR and UMI combination more than ten times on average in raw reads.

The time point denotes: sample taken at primary tumor resection. Unsorted whole RNA from tumor, nontumor lung or frozen PBMC underwent sequencing. Untreated early-stage non-small cell lung cancer patients, about 70 in total, were the donors. TCRdb re-derived calls from the 5' RACE reads in MiXCR, one entry per CDR3 protein. The sample carries more than 9,000 distinct CDR3 sequences, about 17% recorded once. This CDR3 contains 13 residues. V gave up 5 bases and J gave up 2 bases, with 10 bases separating them. The TCR comes from a male donor with early-stage non-small cell lung cancer. The V call is TRBV12-3 or TRBV12-4, the J call TRBJ2-7; no definite D call. The sample consisted of PBMCs, taken at surgery. The CDR3 nucleotides are TGTGCCAGCAGTAGCCCGAGCGCCTACGAGCAGTACTTC. As protein: CASSSPSAYEQYF.